This TCR beta chain was observed in a study of blood T cell repertoires in COVID-19. This clone was detected once. Authors' analysis steps: Reference gene primer amplification yielded estimated nucleated cell counts. Libraries were prepared by immunoSEQ multiplex PCR; TCRdb keeps only in-frame clonotypes and omits some of them. That table is the source of V, J and clone size, and D and trimming were worked out from the DNA. The sample records more than 150,000 clones, around 83% being singletons. There are 14 residues in the CDR3. The germline V and J ends were trimmed by 3 bases and 4 bases, with 10 bases remaining between them. Looked up from germline, CDR1 is KGHSH and CDR2 is LQKENI.

Sequenced input: peripheral blood. The genes are TRBV18 and TRBJ2-1; D is ambiguous. This TCR was sampled from a woman between 50 and 59 years old with acute or convalescent COVID-19. The CDR3 sequence is CASSPGLLYNEQFF. The CDR3 bases are TGTGCCAGCTCACCTGGCCTCCTTTACAATGAGCAGTTCTTC.